The entry below describes one T cell receptor beta chain. Its target is not known. This sample was included in a study of human T cells and chemical hapten exposure. Study findings and constraints: With regard to DPC sensitization, TCRs above 1 in 1000 frequency did not change.

Time point reported: healthy volunteer bleed at 6 weeks. Whole blood, unfractionated, served as the material for total RNA extraction. Unique molecular identifiers were linked by the library to individual cDNA molecules. TCRdb re-derived calls from the RACE reads in MiXCR, one entry per CDR3 protein. This sample has around 45,000 distinct CDR3 sequences, with 3.7% found just once. The sequencing input was whole blood. This TCR was sampled from a human donor in good health. Some clones in this sample may be carry-over from other donors' samples.

The CDR3 reads CASSLRPQPEQYF. The CDR3 DNA is TGTGCCAGCAGTTTGAGGCCCCAACCCGAGCAGTACTTC. This rearrangement joins TRBV28 to TRBJ2-7, with D uncertain. V was pared by 3 bases and J by 6 bases, with 12 bases between. Germline loops: CDR1 MDHEN, CDR2 SYDVKM. CDR3 length equals 13 residues. The full variable domain, rest sourced from reference TRBV28 and TRBJ2-7, is DVKVTQSSRYLVKRTGEKVFLECVQDMDHENMFWYRQDPGLGLRLIYFSYDVKMKEKGDIPEGYSVSREKKERFSLILESASTNQTSMYLCASSLRPQPEQYFGPGTRLTVT.